The 7 T cell receptor beta chains in this list originate from one sample, sequenced in a study of blood T cell repertoires in COVID-19. Measured with immunoSEQ multiplex PCR; TCRdb has only the in-frame clones, and not every one. The table lists around 150,000 clones, approximately 92% of them singletons, with roughly 4.8% in the top ten. Material: peripheral blood. Receptors originate from a man aged 25 to 40 with COVID-19, enrolled during active disease.

V and J are TRBV6-5 and TRBJ1-6, with a weak D call TRBD1 (5 bases). Germline CDR1 is MNHEY and CDR2 is SVGAGI. The CDR3 has 15 amino acids. Trimming pared 6 bases from V and 7 bases from J, leaving 16 bases between. The CDR3 is CASRAVAGSNSPLHF. The CDR3 DNA is TGTGCCAGCAGGGCAGTCGCAGGGTCCAATTCACCCCTCCACTTT.

The CDR3 is CASSFDRERTEAFF. CDR3 nucleotides: TGTGCCAGCAGTTTTGACAGGGAGCGAACTGAAGCTTTCTTT. The V gene is TRBV6-5, the J gene TRBJ1-1; 7 bases fit TRBD1. The V gene's germline CDR1 is MNHEY and CDR2 SVGAGI. Trimming took 4 bases from V and 5 from J; bases not matched to a gene: 7. The CDR3 is made up of 14 amino acids.

This clone was detected ten times or more. V is TRBV6-2 or TRBV6-3 and J is TRBJ2-1; TRBD2 matches at 12 bases. J gave up 4 bases and V 0 bases, and 1 base lay outside the gene matches. Germline loops: CDR1 MNHEY, CDR2 SVGEGT. This CDR3 contains 16 residues. As DNA, the CDR3 is TGTGCCAGCAGTTACTCGACTAGCGGGAGATACAATGAGCAGTTCTTC. Its protein is CASSYSTSGRYNEQFF.

The V gene is TRBV9, the J gene TRBJ2-7, with 8 bases that match TRBD2. J gave up 2 bases and V 2 bases, and 3 bases lay outside the gene matches. The CDR3 extends over 14 amino acids. Germline V gene sequence: CDR1 SGDLS, CDR2 YYNGEE. The CDR3 reads CASSVGREAYEQYF. The CDR3, as DNA: TGTGCCAGCAGCGTCGGGCGGGAGGCCTACGAGCAGTACTTC.

The chain uses TRBV7-2 and TRBJ2-7; no clear D. Trimming cost V 5 bases and J 5 bases, with 13 bases left between them. Germline V CDR1 and CDR2: SGHTA, FQGNSA. The CDR3 is made up of 13 amino acids. The DNA for the CDR3 is TGTGCCAGCAGCACAGAGTTCGTGAACGAGCAGTACTTC. Translated: CASSTEFVNEQYF. Supplemented by reference TRBV7-2 and TRBJ2-7, the full variable domain reads GAGVSQSPSNKVTEKGKDVELRCDPISGHTALYWYRQSLGQGLEFLIYFQGNSAPDKSGLPSDRFSAERTGGSVSTLTIQRTQQEDSAVYLCASSTEFVNEQYFGPGTRLTVT.

This chain uses TRBV4-2 with TRBJ2-1; the match to TRBD2 covers 16 bases. V gave up 4 bases and J gave up 8 bases; unmatched junction bases: 8. The CDR3 has 17 amino acids. CDR1 and CDR2 (germline): LGHNA, YNFKEQ. DNA of the CDR3: TGTGCCAGCAGCCCGGGACTAGCGGGAGGGCGTGGGTATGAGCAGTTCTTC. It encodes CASSPGLAGGRGYEQFF.

The chain couples TRBV11-1 to TRBJ1-3; D is possibly TRBD1 (6 bases). The CDR3 is made up of 15 amino acids. V was trimmed by 5 bases and J by 1 base, leaving 12 bases between them. From germline, CDR1 is SGHAT and CDR2 FQDESV (reference sequence). The DNA of the CDR3 is TGTGCCAGCAGCCCACACAGGGATTCTGGAAACACCATATATTTT. Protein product: CASSPHRDSGNTIYF.